The 23 T cell receptor beta chains below all came from one sample that was sequenced in a study of early T cells in non-severe SARS-CoV-2 infection. From the 5' RACE reads, TCRdb called clonotypes with MiXCR, one entry per CDR3 protein. The table lists approximately 89,000 distinct CDR3 sequences, more than 13% of them singletons, with around 3% in the top ten. The sequencing sample was made of whole blood. The origin of the receptors is an adult who was a healthcare worker with PCR-confirmed SARS-CoV-2 infection or an uninfected control (not recorded which).

There are many counts of this clonotype. The chain links TRBV6-1 to TRBJ2-7, with 7 bases lining up with TRBD1. The CDR3 runs to 14 residues. CDR1 is MNHNS, CDR2 SASEGT, per germline. V was pared by 6 bases and J by 1 base, with 6 bases of the junction left unmatched. The CDR3 DNA follows: TGTGCCAGCAGGGCGACAGGGTTTTCCTACGAGCAGTACTTC. It yields the protein CASRATGFSYEQYF.

The CDR3 DNA is TGTGCCAGCAGTTCCGGACAGGGGGCAGATACGCAGTATTTT. Its translation: CASSSGQGADTQYF. V gene TRBV27 combines with J gene TRBJ2-3; 10 positions match TRBD1. The V and J ends lost 4 bases and 4 bases, in that order; junction bases with no gene match: 2. Germline V gene data show CDR1 as MNHEY and CDR2 as SMNVEV (reference sequence). There are 14 residues in the CDR3.

V is TRBV19 and J is TRBJ2-1, with no clear D. This CDR3 has 16 residues. Germline V CDR1 and CDR2: LNHDA, SQIVND (reference sequence). Trimming shortened V by 7 bases and J by 0 bases, and 16 bases separated the two germline ends. Here the CDR3 DNA reads TGTGCCAGTAAAATCCCCGACGGGTACTCCTACAATGAGCAGTTCTTC. Its protein is CASKIPDGYSYNEQFF.

The chain couples TRBV29-1 to TRBJ2-1, with D possibly TRBD2 on 5 matching bases. CDR3 size: 16 residues. Looked up from germline, CDR1 is SQVTM and CDR2 is ANQGSEA. V dropped 0 bases and J dropped 8 bases, with 20 bases sitting between them. The CDR3 loop reads CSVEDLGGPAGDEQFF. As DNA, the CDR3 is TGCAGCGTTGAAGATTTGGGCGGGCCGGCGGGCGATGAGCAGTTCTTC.

The gene calls are TRBV29-1 and TRBJ2-7; no clear D gene. V gave up 4 bases and J gave up 3 bases, with 10 bases separating them. CDR1 is SQVTM and CDR2 is ANQGSEA in the germline V gene. This CDR3 is 12 amino acids long. The CDR3 loop reads CSVATVGYEQYF. DNA for the CDR3: TGCAGCGTTGCCACAGTAGGCTACGAGCAGTACTTC.

This clonotype was detected only a few times. This sequence joins TRBV10-3 and TRBJ2-7, with 8 bases aligning to TRBD2. Germline V gene sequence: CDR1 ENHRY, CDR2 SYGVKD. V gave up 3 bases and J gave up 0 bases; unmatched junction bases: 16. The CDR3 has 19 amino acids. As DNA, the CDR3 is TGTGCCATCAGTGATCCCCCTGGGGGCGGGGGGCAGAGCTCCTACGAGCAGTACTTC. Translation: CAISDPPGGGGQSSYEQYF.

Ten or more counts support this clonotype. The chain recombines TRBV7-9 with TRBJ1-5; D call uncertain. This CDR3 is 13 amino acids long. The germline V gene encodes CDR1 SEHNR and CDR2 FQNEAQ (reference sequence). Trimming pared 5 bases from V and 3 bases from J, leaving 8 bases between. This CDR3 reads CASSLGLNQPQHF. DNA of the CDR3: TGTGCCAGCAGCCTCGGACTCAATCAGCCCCAGCATTTT.

This clonotype was counted many times. The chain carries TRBV29-1 and TRBJ2-7; D uncertain. V lost 1 base and J lost 2, with 12 bases in between. This CDR3 spans 14 amino acids. Germline V CDR1 and CDR2: SQVTM, ANQGSEA. CDR3 amino acids: CSVEAGDTTYEQYF. The CDR3 DNA follows: TGCAGCGTTGAAGCTGGCGATACTACCTACGAGCAGTACTTC.

In its sample, this clonotype was seen many times. The chain links TRBV4-1 to TRBJ1-5, with no clear D. Germline V CDR1 and CDR2: MGHRA, YSYEKL. V lost 4 bases, J lost 0 bases, and 13 bases lay in between. This CDR3 spans 16 amino acids. The CDR3 DNA sequence: TGCGCCAGCAGCCCTCATGAGGCAGCTAGCAATCAGCCCCAGCATTTT. Protein: CASSPHEAASNQPQHF.

This clonotype showed up many times. This chain links TRBV29-1 with TRBJ2-2, with D unclear. V lost 7 bases to trimming and J lost 1 base, with 7 bases between them. Germline assignment: CDR1 SQVTM and CDR2 ANQGSEA. CDR3 size: 12 residues. CDR3 amino acids: CSATENTGELFF. CDR3 bases: TGCAGCGCTACGGAGAACACCGGGGAGCTGTTTTTT.

This clonotype showed up just a few times. The chain combines TRBV18 with TRBJ2-5; D is unresolved. V was shortened by 4 bases and J by 3 bases, with 12 bases between the two germline ends. The CDR3 consists of 14 residues. The germline CDR1 and CDR2 sequences are KGHSH and LQKENI. As DNA, the CDR3 is TGTGCCAGCTCACTATACAGTGACAAAGAGACCCAGTACTTC. Translated: CASSLYSDKETQYF.

In this sample, this clonotype turned up a few times. The chain is built from TRBV18 and TRBJ2-1; 7 bases are shared with TRBD1. Germline V gene lookup returns CDR1 KGHSH and CDR2 LQKENI. V was clipped by 0 bases and J by 10 bases; unmatched bases: 9. The CDR3 runs to 15 residues. The CDR3 reads CASSPPLGQFREQFF. The CDR3 coding sequence is TGTGCCAGCTCACCACCGCTGGGACAGTTTAGGGAGCAGTTCTTC. The full variable domain, in which reference TRBV18 and TRBJ2-1 provide the parts outside the CDR3, is NAGVMQNPRHLVRRRGQEARLRCSPMKGHSHVYWYRQLPEEGLKFMVYLQKENIIDESGMPKERFSAEFPKEGPSILRIQQVVRGDSAAYFCASSPPLGQFREQFFGPGTRLTVL.

The chain links TRBV27 to TRBJ1-1; maybe TRBD1 (5 bases). The germline CDR1 and CDR2 sequences are MNHEY and SMNVEV (reference sequence). This CDR3 region has 15 residues. Trimming shortened V by 3 bases and J by 4 bases, and 15 bases separated the two germline ends. The CDR3 spells CASSLTGVSSTEAFF. CDR3 sequence (DNA): TGTGCCAGCAGTTTGACGGGGGTTTCGAGCACTGAAGCTTTCTTT.

This clonotype has ten or more counts. This chain links TRBV4-2 with TRBJ2-1, with D perhaps TRBD2 (6 bases). This CDR3 contains 16 residues. Germline values: CDR1 LGHNA, CDR2 YNFKEQ. V was clipped by 6 bases and J by 4 bases, with 19 bases between them. CDR3 protein: CASSYGDGGLYNEQFF. The CDR3 DNA sequence: TGTGCCAGCAGTTACGGTGACGGGGGACTTTACAATGAGCAGTTCTTC.

This clonotype showed up many times. V usage is TRBV6-4 and J usage is TRBJ2-1, with 7 bases aligning to TRBD1. Per the germline V gene, CDR1 is MRHNA and CDR2 is SNTAGT. Trimming at V came to 2 bases and at J to 5 bases, leaving 3 bases not matched to a gene. The CDR3 loop spans 14 amino acids. CDR3 bases: TGTGCCAGCAGTGACACAGGGGACCACAATGAGCAGTTCTTC. Its translation is CASSDTGDHNEQFF.

The chain links TRBV5-1 to TRBJ2-5; perhaps TRBD1 as D (5 bases). This CDR3 is built from 13 residues. Deletions cut 4 bases from V and 3 bases from J, with 10 bases between. Germline CDR1 reads SGHRS; CDR2 reads YFSETQ. The CDR3 loop reads CASSGRVKETQYF. The CDR3 region has the DNA TGCGCCAGCAGCGGCAGGGTTAAAGAGACCCAGTACTTC. Full variable domain (rest looked up from reference TRBV5-1 and TRBJ2-5): KAGVTQTPRYLIKTRGQQVTLSCSPISGHRSVSWYQQTPGQGLQFLFEYFSETQRNKGNFPGRFSGRQFSNSRSEMNVSTLELGDSALYLCASSGRVKETQYFGPGTRLLVL.

The gene calls are TRBV7-8 and TRBJ1-5, with a possible D match to TRBD1 (5 bases). Germline assignment: CDR1 SGHVS and CDR2 FQNEAQ. The CDR3 runs to 17 residues. V was shortened by 1 base and J by 0 bases, with 13 bases between the two germline ends. DNA for the CDR3: TGTGCCAGCAGCTTAGGCCGGGACCCCCTTAGCAATCAGCCCCAGCATTTT. It specifies CASSLGRDPLSNQPQHF.

This clonotype occurred many times. The chain is built from TRBV12-3 or TRBV12-4 and TRBJ2-5, with D unclear. The CDR3 covers 12 residues. V gave up 6 bases and J gave up 7 bases, with 12 bases separating them. The DNA for the CDR3 is TGTGCCAGCAGCCCAACGATGGGGACCCAGTACTTC. Translation gives CASSPTMGTQYF.

A few counts support this clonotype. The rearrangement uses TRBV5-6 and TRBJ1-3; D is unresolved. V was pared by 0 bases and J by 0 bases, with 10 bases between. The germline V gene encodes CDR1 SGHDT and CDR2 YYEEEE. The CDR3 sequence is 16 residues long. For the CDR3, the DNA is TGTGCCAGCAGCTTGGCGGCAGCCAACTCTGGAAACACCATATATTTT. Translating it yields CASSLAAANSGNTIYF.

This clonotype appeared many times. The chain has TRBV13 and TRBJ2-3; 13 positions agree with TRBD2. V trimming: 4 bases; J trimming: 1 base; junction bases outside the gene matches: 2. Germline-derived CDR1 and CDR2 are PRHDT and FYEKMQ (reference sequence). This CDR3 spans 16 amino acids. The CDR3 DNA sequence: TGTGCCAGCAGCTCGGGACTAGCGGGACGCACAGATACGCAGTATTTT. It yields the protein CASSSGLAGRTDTQYF.

This clonotype was counted at least ten times. The V call is TRBV12-5, the J call TRBJ2-1; 10 bases fit TRBD2. Trimming at V came to 3 bases and at J to 5 bases, leaving 4 bases not matched to a gene. Germline lookup yields CDR1 LGHNT and CDR2 FRNRAP. This CDR3 has 15 residues. The CDR3 bases are TGTGCTAGTGGTTTAGGGCTAGCGGGGGACAATGAGCAGTTCTTC. Protein: CASGLGLAGDNEQFF.

This clonotype appeared many times. Germline is not matched at one junction end, which may reflect a read error. The chain uses TRBV11-2 and TRBJ1-1; D is unclear. This CDR3 comprises 11 residues. CDR1 and CDR2 (germline): SGHAT, FQNNGV. CDR3 amino acids: CASSAQTGPSF. CDR3 in DNA: TGTGCCAGCAGCGCCCAAACGGGTCCCAGCTTT.

This clonotype was counted a few times. The chain joins TRBV7-6 to TRBJ1-1; 8 nucleotides match TRBD1. The CDR3 runs to 15 residues. Looked up from germline, CDR1 is SGHVS and CDR2 is FNYEAQ. The V gene end was trimmed by 1 base and the J gene end by 0 bases; junction bases not matched to a gene: 1. The CDR3 reads CASSLGQGMNTEAFF. The CDR3 DNA follows: TGTGCCAGCAGCTTAGGACAGGGGATGAACACTGAAGCTTTCTTT.